Given below is one T cell receptor beta chain in context. In the authors' methods: Counts of nucleated cells, estimated from reference gene primer amplification, were obtained. TCRdb's copy holds only in-frame clones and misses some; the assay was immunoSEQ multiplex PCR. The V and J calls and the clone size are those of that table, but D and trimming were determined from the DNA. The sample records approximately 300,000 clones, around 90% being singletons. The data belong to a study of blood T cell repertoires in COVID-19. Study-level background: Samples representing acute and convalescent COVID-19 were sourced from the United States, Italy and Spain. In each case, the material was cDNA or gDNA derived from T cells, B-cell-depleted T cells, or PBMCs.

Seattle enrolled patients during active infection and tracked them longitudinally. V was clipped by 4 bases and J by 4 bases; unmatched bases: 7. CDR1 is SGDLS, CDR2 YYNGEE, per germline. This CDR3 region has 16 residues. The TCR originated in a woman between 40 and 50 years old with COVID-19, enrolled during active disease. This chain connects TRBV9 to TRBJ2-1, with 11 nucleotides matching TRBD2. Sequenced input: peripheral blood. The CDR3, as DNA: TGTGCCAGCAGCTCAAGACTAGCGGGGTCGTACAATGAGCAGTTCTTC. This encodes CASSSRLAGSYNEQFF. The full variable domain, its missing parts supplied by reference TRBV9 and TRBJ2-1, is DSGVTQTPKHLITATGQRVTLRCSPRSGDLSVYWYQQSLDQGLQFLIQYYNGEERAKGNILERFSAQQFPDLHSELNLSSLELGDSALYFCASSSRLAGSYNEQFFGPGTRLTVL.